This is a list of T cell receptor beta chains from one sample in a study of blood T cell repertoires in COVID-19. The assay was immunoSEQ multiplex PCR, and TCRdb's table has in-frame clones only and misses some. This table holds 150,000 to 200,000 clones, roughly 86% found once. The sequenced material came from peripheral blood. The receptors come from a middle-aged man with active or convalescent COVID-19. Both conserved end residues are part of each CDR3. The D gene is left open where the match is weak. Size tells how often a clone was seen (once, few, many) or the class of an expanded clone, and some rows leave it out.

size: .; V: TRBV29-1; D: TRBD1; J: TRBJ2-7; CDR3: CSVEGQGVYEQYF; DNA: TGCAGCGTTGAAGGACAGGGTGTCTACGAGCAGTACTTC
size: .; V: TRBV2; D: TRBD1; J: TRBJ1-2; CDR3: CASSNDRVGYTF; DNA: TGTGCCAGCAGCAATGACAGGGTTGGCTACACCTTC
size: once; V: TRBV5-1; D: .; J: TRBJ1-5; CDR3: CASSYTPNQPQHF; DNA: TGCGCCAGCAGTTATACTCCCAATCAGCCCCAGCATTTT
size: once; V: TRBV6-2/TRBV6-3; D: .; J: TRBJ1-5; CDR3: CASSYLSRGLDQPQHF; DNA: TGTGCCAGCAGTTACCTCTCCAGGGGATTGGATCAGCCCCAGCATTTT
size: .; V: TRBV6-4; D: TRBD1; J: TRBJ1-6; CDR3: CASSRTGDSPLHF; DNA: TGTGCCAGCAGTCGGACAGGGGATTCACCCCTCCACTTT
size: .; V: TRBV9; D: .; J: TRBJ2-7; CDR3: CASSRGGAGQATYEQYF; DNA: TGTGCCAGCAGCCGGGGGGGCGCAGGACAGGCCACCTACGAGCAGTACTTC
size: .; V: TRBV4-1; D: TRBD1; J: TRBJ1-4; CDR3: CASSQVLRDRGEKLFF; DNA: TGCGCCAGCAGCCAAGTCCTCCGGGACAGGGGTGAAAAACTGTTTTTT
size: .; V: TRBV7-2; D: .; J: TRBJ1-5; CDR3: CASSTQDSPYSNQPQHF; DNA: TGTGCCAGCAGCACCCAGGACAGTCCTTATAGCAATCAGCCCCAGCATTTT
size: .; V: TRBV10-3; D: TRBD1; J: TRBJ1-2; CDR3: CAISSTGLRQGSYTF; DNA: TGTGCCATCAGTTCCACCGGACTGAGACAGGGGAGCTACACCTTC
size: once; V: TRBV19; D: .; J: TRBJ1-2; CDR3: CASSIRPGDGYTF; DNA: TGTGCCAGTAGTATCCGGCCGGGGGATGGCTACACCTTC
size: .; V: TRBV2; D: .; J: TRBJ1-6; CDR3: CASTARRSSYNSPLHF; DNA: TGTGCCAGCACCGCTCGGCGGAGCTCCTATAATTCACCCCTCCACTTT
size: .; V: TRBV7-8; D: TRBD1; J: TRBJ1-1; CDR3: CASSLTGDTEAFF; DNA: TGTGCCAGCAGCTTAACAGGGGACACTGAAGCTTTCTTT
size: .; V: TRBV5-1; D: .; J: TRBJ1-1; CDR3: CASSLAVNTEAFF; DNA: TGCGCCAGCAGCTTGGCAGTGAACACTGAAGCTTTCTTT
size: few; V: TRBV29-1; D: .; J: TRBJ2-7; CDR3: CSVLPDKPGEQYF; DNA: TGCAGCGTTCTCCCCGACAAACCGGGGGAGCAGTACTTC
size: .; V: TRBV2; D: .; J: TRBJ2-1; CDR3: CASSGLTGRYNEQFF; DNA: TGTGCCAGCAGTGGATTGACAGGACGTTACAATGAGCAGTTCTTC
size: .; V: TRBV30; D: .; J: TRBJ2-1; CDR3: CAWRGGSWGDEQFF; DNA: TGTGCCTGGAGGGGGGGTAGCTGGGGGGACGAGCAGTTCTTC
size: .; V: TRBV12-3/TRBV12-4; D: .; J: TRBJ2-7; CDR3: CASSQGQAHEQYF; DNA: TGTGCCAGCAGCCAGGGCCAGGCCCACGAGCAGTACTTC